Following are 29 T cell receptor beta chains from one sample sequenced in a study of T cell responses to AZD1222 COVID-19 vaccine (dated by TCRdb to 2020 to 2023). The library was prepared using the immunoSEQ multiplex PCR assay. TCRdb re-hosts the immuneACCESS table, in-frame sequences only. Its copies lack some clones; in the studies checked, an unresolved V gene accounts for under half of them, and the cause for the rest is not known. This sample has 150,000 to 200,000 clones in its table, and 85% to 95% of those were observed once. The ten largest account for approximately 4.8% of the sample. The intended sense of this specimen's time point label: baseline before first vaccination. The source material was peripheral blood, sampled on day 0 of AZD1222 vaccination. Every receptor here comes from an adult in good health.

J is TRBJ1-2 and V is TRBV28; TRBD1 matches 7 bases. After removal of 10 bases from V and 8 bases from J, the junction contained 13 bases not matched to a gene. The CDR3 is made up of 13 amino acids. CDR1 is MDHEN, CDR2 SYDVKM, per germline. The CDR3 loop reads CATPDRQGKGYTF. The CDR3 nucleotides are TGTGCCACCCCTGATCGACAGGGAAAAGGCTACACCTTC.

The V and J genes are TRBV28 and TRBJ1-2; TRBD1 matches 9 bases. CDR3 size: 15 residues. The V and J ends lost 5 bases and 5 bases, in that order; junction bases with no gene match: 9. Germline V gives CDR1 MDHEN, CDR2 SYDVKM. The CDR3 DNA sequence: TGTGCCAGCAGTCAGGGACAGGGCCGTGGGTATGGCTACACCTTC. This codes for CASSQGQGRGYGYTF.

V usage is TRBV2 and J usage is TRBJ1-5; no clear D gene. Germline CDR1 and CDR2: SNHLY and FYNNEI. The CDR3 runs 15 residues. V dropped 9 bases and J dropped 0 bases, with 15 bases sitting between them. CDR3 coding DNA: TGTGCCAGTCAAAGGGAGTCCAATAGCAATCAGCCCCAGCATTTT. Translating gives CASQRESNSNQPQHF.

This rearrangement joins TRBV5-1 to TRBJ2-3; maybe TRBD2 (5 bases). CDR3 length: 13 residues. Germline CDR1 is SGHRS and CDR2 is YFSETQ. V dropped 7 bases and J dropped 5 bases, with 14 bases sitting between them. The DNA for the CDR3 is TGCGCCAGCCGGGAACCCGGCGGAGATACGCAGTATTTT. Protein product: CASREPGGDTQYF.

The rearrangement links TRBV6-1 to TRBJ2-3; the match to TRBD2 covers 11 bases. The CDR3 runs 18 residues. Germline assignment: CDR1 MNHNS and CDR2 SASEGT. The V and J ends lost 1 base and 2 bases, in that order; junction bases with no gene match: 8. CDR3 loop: CASSEDKTSGTITDTQYF. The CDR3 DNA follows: TGTGCCAGCAGTGAAGATAAGACTAGCGGGACCATCACAGATACGCAGTATTTT.

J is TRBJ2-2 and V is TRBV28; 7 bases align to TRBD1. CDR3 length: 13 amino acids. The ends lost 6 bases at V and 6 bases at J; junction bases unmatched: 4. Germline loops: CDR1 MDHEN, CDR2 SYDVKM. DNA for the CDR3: TGTGCCAGCAGCAAGAGGGGGCCCGGGGAGCTGTTTTTT. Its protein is CASSKRGPGELFF.

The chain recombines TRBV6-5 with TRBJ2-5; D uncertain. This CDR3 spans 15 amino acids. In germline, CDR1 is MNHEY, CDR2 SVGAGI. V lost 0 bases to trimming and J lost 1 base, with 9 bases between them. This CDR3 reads CASSYSISGQETQYF. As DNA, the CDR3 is TGTGCCAGCAGTTACTCGATTTCAGGCCAAGAGACCCAGTACTTC.

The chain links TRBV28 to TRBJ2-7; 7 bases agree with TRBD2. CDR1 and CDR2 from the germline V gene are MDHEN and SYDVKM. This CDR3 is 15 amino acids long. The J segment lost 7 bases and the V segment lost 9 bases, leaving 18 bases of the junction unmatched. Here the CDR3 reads CASQGGDSSRREQYF. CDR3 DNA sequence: TGTGCCAGTCAGGGAGGGGACTCTTCAAGGCGGGAGCAGTACTTC. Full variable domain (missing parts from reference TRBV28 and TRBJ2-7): DVKVTQSSRYLVKRTGEKVFLECVQDMDHENMFWYRQDPGLGLRLIYFSYDVKMKEKGDIPEGYSVSREKKERFSLILESASTNQTSMYLCASQGGDSSRREQYFGPGTRLTVT.

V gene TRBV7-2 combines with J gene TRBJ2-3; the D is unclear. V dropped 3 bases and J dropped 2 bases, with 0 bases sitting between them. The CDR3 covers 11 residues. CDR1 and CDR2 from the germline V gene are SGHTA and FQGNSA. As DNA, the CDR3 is TGTGCCAGCAGCTTCACAGATACGCAGTATTTT. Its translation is CASSFTDTQYF.

The CDR3 spells CASSLYRGTSSYEQYF. CDR3 nucleotide sequence: TGTGCCAGCAGTTTATATCGGGGGACGAGCTCCTACGAGCAGTACTTC. This rearrangement joins TRBV28 to TRBJ2-7; D is perhaps TRBD2 (6 bases). V was clipped by 1 base and J by 0 bases, with 13 bases between them. CDR1 MDHEN and CDR2 SYDVKM come from the germline V gene. The CDR3 spans 16 residues.

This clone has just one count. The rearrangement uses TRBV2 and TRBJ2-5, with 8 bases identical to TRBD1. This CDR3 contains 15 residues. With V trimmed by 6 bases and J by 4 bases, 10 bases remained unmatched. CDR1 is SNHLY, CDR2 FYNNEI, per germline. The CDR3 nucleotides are TGTGCCAGCAGGACACAGACAGGGGTGGTAGAGACCCAGTACTTC. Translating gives CASRTQTGVVETQYF.

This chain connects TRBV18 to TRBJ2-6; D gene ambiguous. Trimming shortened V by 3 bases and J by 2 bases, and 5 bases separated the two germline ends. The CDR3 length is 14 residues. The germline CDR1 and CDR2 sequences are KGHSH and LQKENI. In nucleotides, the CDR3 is TGTGCCAGCTCACCCTTCACTGGGGCCAACGTCCTGACTTTC. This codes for CASSPFTGANVLTF. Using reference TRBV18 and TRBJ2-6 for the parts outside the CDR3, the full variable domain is NAGVMQNPRHLVRRRGQEARLRCSPMKGHSHVYWYRQLPEEGLKFMVYLQKENIIDESGMPKERFSAEFPKEGPSILRIQQVVRGDSAAYFCASSPFTGANVLTFGAGSRLTVL.

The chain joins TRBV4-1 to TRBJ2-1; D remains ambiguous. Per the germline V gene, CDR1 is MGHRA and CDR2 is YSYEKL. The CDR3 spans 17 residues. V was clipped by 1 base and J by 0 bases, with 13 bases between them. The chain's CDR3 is CASSQGLTTRSYNEQFF. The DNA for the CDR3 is TGCGCCAGCAGCCAAGGACTGACCACCCGCTCCTACAATGAGCAGTTCTTC.

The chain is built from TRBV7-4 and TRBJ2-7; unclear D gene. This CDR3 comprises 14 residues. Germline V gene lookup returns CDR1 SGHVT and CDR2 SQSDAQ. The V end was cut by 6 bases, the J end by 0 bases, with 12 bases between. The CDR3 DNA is TGTGCCAGCAGTTTTACGGACGGCTCCTACGAGCAGTACTTC. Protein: CASSFTDGSYEQYF.

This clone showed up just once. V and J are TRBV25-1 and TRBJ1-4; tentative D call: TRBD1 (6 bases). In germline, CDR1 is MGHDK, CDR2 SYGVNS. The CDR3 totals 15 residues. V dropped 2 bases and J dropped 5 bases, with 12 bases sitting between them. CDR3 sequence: CASSETGKRNEKLFF. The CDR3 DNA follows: TGTGCCAGCAGTGAAACAGGGAAACGAAATGAAAAACTGTTTTTT.

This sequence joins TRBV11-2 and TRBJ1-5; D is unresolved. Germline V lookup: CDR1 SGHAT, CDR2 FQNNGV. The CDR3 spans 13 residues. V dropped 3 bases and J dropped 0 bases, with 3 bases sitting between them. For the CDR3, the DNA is TGTGCCAGCAGCTTTTTTAGCAATCAGCCCCAGCATTTT. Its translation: CASSFFSNQPQHF.

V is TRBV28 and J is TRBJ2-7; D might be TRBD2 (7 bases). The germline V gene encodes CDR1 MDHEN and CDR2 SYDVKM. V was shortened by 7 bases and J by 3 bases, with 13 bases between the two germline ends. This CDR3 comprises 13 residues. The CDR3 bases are TGTGCCAGCAAAAAGGGGGGGAGCTACGAGCAGTACTTC. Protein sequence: CASKKGGSYEQYF.

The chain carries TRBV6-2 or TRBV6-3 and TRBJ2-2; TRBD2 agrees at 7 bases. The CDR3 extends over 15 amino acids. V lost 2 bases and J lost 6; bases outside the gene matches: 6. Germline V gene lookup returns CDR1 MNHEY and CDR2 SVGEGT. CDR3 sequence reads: CASSYIDGRSGELFF. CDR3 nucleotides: TGTGCCAGCAGTTACATTGACGGGAGGTCCGGGGAGCTGTTTTTT.

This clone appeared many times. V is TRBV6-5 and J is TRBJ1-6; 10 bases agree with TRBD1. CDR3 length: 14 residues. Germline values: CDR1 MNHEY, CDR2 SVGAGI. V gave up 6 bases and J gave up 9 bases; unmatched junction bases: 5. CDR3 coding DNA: TGTGCCAGCAGGCCGGGACAGGGGATTTCACCCCTCCACTTT. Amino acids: CASRPGQGISPLHF.

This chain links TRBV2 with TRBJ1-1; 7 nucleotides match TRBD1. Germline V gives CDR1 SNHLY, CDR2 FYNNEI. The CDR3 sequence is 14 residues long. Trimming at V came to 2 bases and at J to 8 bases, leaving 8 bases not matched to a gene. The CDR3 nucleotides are TGTGCCAGCAGTGAATTGAAGGGAGGGGGCGAAGCTTTCTTT. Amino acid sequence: CASSELKGGGEAFF.

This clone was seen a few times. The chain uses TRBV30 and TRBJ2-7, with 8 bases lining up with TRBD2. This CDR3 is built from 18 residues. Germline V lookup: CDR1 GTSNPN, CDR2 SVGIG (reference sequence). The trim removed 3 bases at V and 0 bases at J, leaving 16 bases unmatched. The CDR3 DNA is TGTGCCTGGAGCTCTACCGGAGGGATAGCGGGGCTCTCCTACGAGCAGTACTTC. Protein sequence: CAWSSTGGIAGLSYEQYF.

CDR3 sequence (DNA): TGCGCCAGCAGCTCCGACGGGAAGAACACTGAAGCTTTCTTT. Residues: CASSSDGKNTEAFF. The V gene is TRBV5-1, the J gene TRBJ1-1; D gene ambiguous. This CDR3 has 14 amino acids. The V and J ends lost 3 bases and 1 base respectively, with 10 bases between them. Germline loops: CDR1 SGHRS, CDR2 YFSETQ.

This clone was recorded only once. This CDR3 is CASSQASYEQYF. In DNA form, the CDR3 reads TGTGCCAGTTCCCAGGCTTCCTACGAGCAGTACTTC. The gene calls are TRBV18 and TRBJ2-7; D ambiguous. The CDR3 totals 12 residues. V dropped 9 bases and J dropped 1 base, with 10 bases sitting between them. Germline loops: CDR1 KGHSH, CDR2 LQKENI.

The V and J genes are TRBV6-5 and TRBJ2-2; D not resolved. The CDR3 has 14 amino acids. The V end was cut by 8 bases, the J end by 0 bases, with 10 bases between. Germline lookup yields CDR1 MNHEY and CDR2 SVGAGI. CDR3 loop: CASLIRSNTGELFF. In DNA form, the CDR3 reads TGTGCCAGCTTAATCCGGTCGAACACCGGGGAGCTGTTTTTT.

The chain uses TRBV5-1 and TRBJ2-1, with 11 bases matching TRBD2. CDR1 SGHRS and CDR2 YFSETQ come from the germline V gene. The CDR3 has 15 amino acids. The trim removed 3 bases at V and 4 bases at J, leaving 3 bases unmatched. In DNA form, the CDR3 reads TGCGCCAGCAGCTACGGGACTAGCGGTTACAATGAGCAGTTCTTC. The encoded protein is CASSYGTSGYNEQFF.

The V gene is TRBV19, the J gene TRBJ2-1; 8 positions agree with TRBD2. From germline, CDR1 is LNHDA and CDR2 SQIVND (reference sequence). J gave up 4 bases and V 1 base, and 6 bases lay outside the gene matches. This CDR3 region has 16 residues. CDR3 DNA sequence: TGTGCCAGTAGTATAGTAGGTAGCGGGGTTTACAATGAGCAGTTCTTC. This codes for CASSIVGSGVYNEQFF.

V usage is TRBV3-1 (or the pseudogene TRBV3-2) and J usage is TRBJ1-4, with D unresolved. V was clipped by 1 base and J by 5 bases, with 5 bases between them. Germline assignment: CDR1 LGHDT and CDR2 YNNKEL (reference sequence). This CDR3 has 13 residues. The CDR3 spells CASSQGGNEKLFF. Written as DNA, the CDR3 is TGTGCCAGCAGCCAAGGAGGGAATGAAAAACTGTTTTTT.

The CDR3 region is CASSPLMGRGETQYF. The CDR3 nucleotides are TGTGCCAGCAGTCCCCTCATGGGGCGAGGAGAGACCCAGTACTTC. This chain joins TRBV27 and TRBJ2-5; possible D gene TRBD1, 5 bases. This CDR3 comprises 15 residues. The V end lost 5 bases, the J end lost 4 bases, and 17 bases lay between the germline ends. CDR1 and CDR2 from the germline V gene are MNHEY and SMNVEV (reference sequence).

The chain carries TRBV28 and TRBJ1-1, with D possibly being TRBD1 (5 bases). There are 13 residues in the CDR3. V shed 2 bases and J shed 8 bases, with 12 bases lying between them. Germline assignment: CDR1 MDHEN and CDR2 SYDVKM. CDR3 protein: CASSLATAFEAFF. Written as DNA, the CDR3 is TGTGCCAGCAGTTTAGCGACAGCTTTCGAAGCTTTCTTT.